The 17 T cell receptor beta chains reported below all come from one sample, sequenced in a study of T-cell reconstitution after alpha-beta-depleted transplantation in children. The TCRbeta library incorporated unique molecular identifiers. MiXCR, run by TCRdb on the PCR reads, gives a single entry per CDR3 protein. The sample lists more than 300,000 distinct CDR3 sequences; 16% were seen once. The sequenced sample was PBMCs, mostly from graft donor cells, obtained 360 days after TCRalphabeta/CD19-depleted stem cell transplant. The source of these receptors is a male patient under 10 years old who had a stem cell transplant for acute lymphoblastic leukemia, so the T cells may come from the graft donor.

The J gene is TRBJ1-2, the V gene TRBV12-3 or TRBV12-4; the D is unclear. The CDR3 is 12 amino acids. V lost 3 bases, J lost 7 bases, and 9 bases lay in between. Here the CDR3 DNA reads TGTGCCAGCAGTTTTGGCGGACGTGGCTACACCTTC. It translates to CASSFGGRGYTF.

This chain uses TRBV7-8 with TRBJ2-7; a possible D gene is TRBD1 (7 bases). Looked up from germline, CDR1 is SGHVS and CDR2 is FQNEAQ. CDR3 size: 19 residues. Trimming took 1 base from V and 2 from J, leaving 24 bases between them. The CDR3 coding sequence is TGTGCCAGCAGCTTAGGGGGGGAACCCGATTCGGACAGGACCTACGAGCAGTACTTC. The encoded protein is CASSLGGEPDSDRTYEQYF.

The chain links TRBV7-8 to TRBJ1-4; 7 bases are shared with TRBD1. Trimming removed 3 bases from V and 2 bases from J; junction bases left unmatched: 3. The CDR3 spans 15 residues. Germline V gene sequence: CDR1 SGHVS, CDR2 FQNEAQ. The CDR3 region has the DNA TGTGCCAGCAGCTTCACAGGGGCTACTAATGAAAAACTGTTTTTT. This gives the protein CASSFTGATNEKLFF. Variable domain in full (rest from reference TRBV7-8 and TRBJ1-4): GAGVSQSPRYKVAKRGQDVALRCDPISGHVSLFWYQQALGQGPEFLTYFQNEAQLDKSGLPSDRFFAERPEGSVSTLKIQRTQQEDSAVYLCASSFTGATNEKLFFGSGTQLSVL.

This clonotype has a handful of counts. V is TRBV5-6 and J is TRBJ2-3; TRBD1 matches at 9 bases. V dropped 5 bases and J dropped 1; count of bases not matched to a gene: 5. Germline V CDR1 and CDR2: SGHDT, YYEEEE. The CDR3 is 15 residues long. CDR3 DNA: TGTGCCAGCAGGAGACAGGGGGGCGGCACAGATACGCAGTATTTT. Translating gives CASRRQGGGTDTQYF.

This clonotype was seen more than once but under ten times. The chain couples TRBV12-3 or TRBV12-4 to TRBJ2-1; 13 positions agree with TRBD2. V was pared by 0 bases and J by 10 bases, with 9 bases of the junction left unmatched. CDR3 size: 17 residues. The CDR3 loop is CASSLAWTSGSIMEQFF. CDR3 bases: TGTGCCAGCAGTTTAGCCTGGACTAGCGGGAGCATCATGGAGCAGTTCTTC.

The V call is TRBV12-3 or TRBV12-4, the J call TRBJ2-1; D is ambiguous. CDR3 length: 14 amino acids. Trimming pared 3 bases from V and 5 bases from J, leaving 11 bases between. CDR3 protein: CASSLRQRDNEQFF. The CDR3 coding sequence is TGTGCCAGCAGTTTGAGGCAAAGGGACAATGAGCAGTTCTTC.

The V call is TRBV6-5, the J call TRBJ1-1; 7 nucleotides align to TRBD1. This CDR3 comprises 15 residues. CDR1 is MNHEY and CDR2 is SVGAGI in the germline V gene. The V segment lost 2 bases and the J segment 0 bases; nucleotides outside the gene matches: 3. The CDR3 DNA reads as TGTGCCAGCAGTTACGACGGGACAGTGAACACTGAAGCTTTCTTT. It is translated as CASSYDGTVNTEAFF.

This clonotype was picked up many times. The V and J genes are TRBV5-1 and TRBJ2-2, with a tentative D call TRBD2 (6 bases). CDR1 is SGHRS and CDR2 is YFSETQ in the germline V gene. Trimming took off 4 bases at V and 3 bases at J, with 19 bases between the two ends. CDR3 size: 17 residues. The CDR3 is CASSLVTPGTYTGELFF. In nucleotides, the CDR3 is TGCGCCAGCAGCCTGGTGACCCCGGGGACTTACACCGGGGAGCTGTTTTTT.

This clonotype occurred a few times. CDR3 protein: CASSSGQGGYNEQFF. The CDR3 DNA is TGTGCCAGCAGTTCCGGACAGGGAGGCTACAATGAGCAGTTCTTC. The chain carries TRBV28 and TRBJ2-1; 8 bases line up with TRBD1. Germline lookup yields CDR1 MDHEN and CDR2 SYDVKM. V was pared by 4 bases and J by 3 bases, with 5 bases of the junction left unmatched. The CDR3 has 15 amino acids.

This chain uses TRBV25-1 with TRBJ2-5; D tentatively reads TRBD1 or TRBD2 (5 bases each). The CDR3 sequence is 17 residues long. The germline gives CDR1 MGHDK, CDR2 SYGVNS. The V and J ends lost 3 bases and 3 bases respectively, with 20 bases between them. In nucleotides, the CDR3 is TGTGCCAGCAGTGACTCAATGTTACCGGGACCGAAAGAGACCCAGTACTTC. It encodes CASSDSMLPGPKETQYF.

Worth noting for this clonotype: One base away lies a much larger clone, so this may be a sequencing read error. The rearrangement uses TRBV9 and TRBJ2-1; no clear D gene. The CDR3 consists of 14 residues. Germline values: CDR1 SGDLS, CDR2 YYNGEE. V was cut by 2 bases and J by 6 bases, with 12 bases left in between. Here the CDR3 reads CASSVSWNINEQFF. In DNA form, the CDR3 reads TGTGCCAGCAGCGTTAGCTGGAATATCAATGAGCAGTTCTTC.

This clonotype was picked up a small number of times. J is TRBJ2-1 and V is TRBV5-1, with D perhaps TRBD1 (6 bases). V lost 3 bases and J lost 10, with 14 bases in between. The CDR3 has 13 amino acids. Germline V lookup: CDR1 SGHRS, CDR2 YFSETQ. CDR3 in DNA: TGCGCCAGCAGCTCCTCAGGGGTTTGGGAGCAGTTCTTC. It translates to CASSSSGVWEQFF.

The chain recombines TRBV5-4 with TRBJ1-1; 9 bases are shared with TRBD1. CDR1 and CDR2 (germline): SGHNT, YYREEE (reference sequence). V gave up 4 bases and J gave up 6 bases; unmatched junction bases: 7. The CDR3 totals 14 residues. The CDR3 DNA reads TGTGCCAGCAGCGCGGGACAGGGTAAGGCTGAAGCTTTCTTT. Protein product: CASSAGQGKAEAFF.

This clonotype was detected once. The genes are TRBV12-3 or TRBV12-4 and TRBJ2-7; no clear D gene. V was clipped by 5 bases and J by 5 bases, with 10 bases between them. The CDR3 spans 12 residues. The CDR3 reads CASSPLGHEQYF. In DNA, the CDR3 is TGTGCCAGCAGTCCCCTCGGACACGAGCAGTACTTC.

This chain joins TRBV28 and TRBJ1-2; 8 bases align to TRBD1. J lost 3 bases, V lost 3 bases, and 15 bases had no gene match. Germline V lookup: CDR1 MDHEN, CDR2 SYDVKM. This CDR3 spans 18 amino acids. This CDR3 is CASSFGTGGSPLDYGYTF. The CDR3 DNA reads as TGTGCCAGCAGTTTCGGGACAGGAGGGTCTCCGCTTGACTATGGCTACACCTTC.

This clonotype was detected many times. This chain joins TRBV5-6 and TRBJ2-7; no definite D call. Trimming cost V 3 bases and J 3 bases, with 7 bases left between them. There are 12 residues in the CDR3. Per the germline V gene, CDR1 is SGHDT and CDR2 is YYEEEE. This chain's CDR3 is CASSWALYEQYF. The CDR3 DNA reads as TGTGCCAGCAGCTGGGCCCTCTACGAGCAGTACTTC.

This clonotype was observed a few times. The J gene is TRBJ2-1, the V gene TRBV12-3 or TRBV12-4; 7 bases fit TRBD2. The V gene end was trimmed by 7 bases and the J gene end by 10 bases; junction bases not matched to a gene: 7. This CDR3 contains 12 residues. CDR3 coding DNA: TGTGCCAGCACCGGACTAGTGACGGAGCAGTTCTTC. Its protein product is CASTGLVTEQFF.